Sequencing of this TCR beta chain was carried out in a study of low-dose radiotherapy and immunotherapy resistance in tumors. The wider study: With fractions of 0.5 Gy given every 2 weeks, Cohort 1 accumulated a total of 6.5 Gy. Patients were treated with intravenous nivolumab at 240 mg every two weeks and were also dosed with ipilimumab at 1 mg/kg every six weeks. Administration of intravenous cyclophosphamide at 200 mg/m2 took place every two weeks, one day before radiation and immunotherapy. Aspirin was taken orally at 300 mg daily by patients, and this continued for four cycles from cycle 1 day 1.

The CDR3 runs 14 residues. CDR1 is SNHLY, CDR2 FYNNEI, per germline. With 7 bases clipped from V and 2 bases from J, the junction kept 3 bases outside the gene matches. Alpha- and beta-chain coverage of first-strand cDNA came from TRAV- and TRBV-specific primers. TCR amplification involved 20 to 25 PCR cycles with a constant-region primer and V-primer adapter. TCRdb re-analysed the reads in MiXCR, keeping a single row per CDR3 protein. The repertoire consists of tens of thousands of distinct CDR3 sequences, with roughly a tenth occurring once and the leading ten covering 1%. Ten or more counts support this clonotype. The time point denotes: before trial treatment.

The V gene is TRBV2, the J gene TRBJ2-3; 10 nucleotides match TRBD2. The sequenced sample was PBMCs, obtained before treatment. This TCR was sampled from a male donor with prostate cancer. CDR3 sequence: CASNLAGDTDTQYF. CDR3 bases: TGTGCCAGCAATCTAGCGGGGGACACAGATACGCAGTATTTT.